This TCR beta chain appears in the sequencing data of a study of T-cell memory formation after mild COVID-19. Overall study results and limits: CD4+ bias marked clones expanding day 15 to 37, unlike balanced contracting clones.

5'RACE, which relied on constant-segment primers, yielded TCR alpha and TCR beta cDNA libraries carrying sample barcodes and UMIs. TCRdb redid the calling of the 5' RACE reads with MiXCR, one entry per CDR3 protein. The sample contains about 260,000 distinct CDR3 sequences, 16% of which appear only once. There are 12 residues in the CDR3. V gave up 6 bases and J gave up 6 bases, with 12 bases separating them. Germline V CDR1 and CDR2: DFQATT, SNEGSKA (reference sequence). This clonotype was counted between two and nine times. Its specificity is not known. This sequence was found in a man aged 18 to 35 who had mild COVID-19 (a few samples of this study predate the infection). Cell type and time point are not known. This chain connects TRBV20-1 to TRBJ1-5; maybe TRBD1 (5 bases). Sequencing was done on a sample of PBMCs or a T cell subset sorted from them (not recorded which). CDR3 sequence (DNA): TGCAGTGCCCAGGGCCAGGGTCAGCCCCAGCATTTT. Its protein is CSAQGQGQPQHF.